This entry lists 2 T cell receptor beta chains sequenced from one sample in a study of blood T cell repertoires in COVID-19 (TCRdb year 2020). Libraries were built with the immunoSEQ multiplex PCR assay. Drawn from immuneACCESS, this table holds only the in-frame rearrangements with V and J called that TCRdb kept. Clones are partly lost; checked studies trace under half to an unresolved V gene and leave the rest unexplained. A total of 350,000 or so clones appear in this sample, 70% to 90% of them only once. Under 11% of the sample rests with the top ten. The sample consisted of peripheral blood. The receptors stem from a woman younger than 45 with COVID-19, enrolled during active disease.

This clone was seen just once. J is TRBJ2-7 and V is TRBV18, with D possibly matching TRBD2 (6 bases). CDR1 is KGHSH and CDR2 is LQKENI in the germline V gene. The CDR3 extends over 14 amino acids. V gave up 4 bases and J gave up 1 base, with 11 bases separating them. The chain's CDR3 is CASSLAGWSYEQYF. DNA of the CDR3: TGTGCCAGCTCACTGGCGGGATGGTCCTACGAGCAGTACTTC.

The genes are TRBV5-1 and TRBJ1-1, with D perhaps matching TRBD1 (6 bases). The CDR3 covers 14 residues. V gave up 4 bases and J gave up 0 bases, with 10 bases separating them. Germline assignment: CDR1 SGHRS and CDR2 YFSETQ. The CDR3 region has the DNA TGCGCCAGCAGCGGGGACAACATGAACACTGAAGCTTTCTTT. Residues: CASSGDNMNTEAFF. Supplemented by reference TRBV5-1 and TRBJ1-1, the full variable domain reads KAGVTQTPRYLIKTRGQQVTLSCSPISGHRSVSWYQQTPGQGLQFLFEYFSETQRNKGNFPGRFSGRQFSNSRSEMNVSTLELGDSALYLCASSGDNMNTEAFFGQGTRLTVV.